This record covers a single T cell receptor beta chain. This clone was seen many times. The antigen this receptor binds is unknown. No much larger clonotype is one base removed from it; base qualities were not supplied. Taken from the germline V gene, the CDR1 and CDR2 loops are MNHNS and SASEGT. Cut back by 0 bases and 1 base, the V and J ends lie 9 bases apart. From its cysteine to its phenylalanine, the CDR3 spans 15 amino acids. The retained sequence is limited to the CDR3, 45 bases, with the frame set at the first base. The donors were healthy, HIV-negative adults who had no recently reported acute infections or vaccinations. All donors were Caucasian adults living in Nashville, Tennessee, USA. In the unsorted samples, 85 million to 100 million PBMCs were counted, and genomic DNA was extracted using the QIAamp DNA Blood Mini kit. Blood was obtained by leukapheresis, after which PBMCs were separated by Ficoll-Histopaque density gradient centrifugation and cryopreserved in liquid nitrogen vapor phase.

Using the deep immunoSEQ assay, multiplex PCR amplified TCR CDR3 regions from genomic DNA. Genomic DNA extracted from each cell subset was distributed evenly over all wells of several immunoSEQ 96-well plates, and each plate served as one replicate. For unsorted PBMC, about 300 ng of genomic DNA, equivalent to around 30,000 T cell genomes, went into each replicate PCR. Genomic DNA from unsorted PBMC was sequenced over ten immunoSEQ deep assay plates. Purified libraries were measured with a Qubit 3.0 fluorometer, size-checked on a Bioanalyzer 2100, and measured again with the KAPA Library Quantification kit. A separate single-read 150-cycle Illumina NextSeq 550 flow cell was used to sequence each immunoSEQ 96-well plate. The source study handled its data this way. Because the immunoSEQ output held only junctional sequences and lacked quality scores, the filtering could not match the filtering applied to full-length reads. Sequences were annotated with PyIR, a Python wrapper for IgBLAST v1.9, using IMGT germline references to assign V/J genes and CDR3. Any read was removed if the V/J assignment was weak (E-value above 1e-6), the CDR3 was missing, or the read contained stop codons, out-of-frame junctions, or ambiguous translated residues. V3J clonotypes were defined as sequences sharing an identical inferred V gene, J gene, and CDR3 amino acid sequence. To compute the percentage overlap between repertoires, the number of shared unique clonotypes was divided by the size of the smaller repertoire. RTK rarefaction, the Chao1 estimator, and Recon v2.1 estimates of unobserved clonotypes were used to assess repertoire richness. In its TCRdb copy, this immuneACCESS table keeps in-frame sequences only and misses some clones. Where compared with another copy, unresolved V genes explain less than half of these, and the others have no known cause. The V and J calls and clone size were taken over from that table, and D and trimming were inferred from the DNA. This sample has under 600,000 clones in its table, and roughly four fifths of those were observed once. The ten largest clonotypes hold about 11% of the sample.

The record originates from a study of shared clonotypes between healthy human individuals (dated by TCRdb to between 2020 and 2021). At the level of the whole study: The cohort comprised a couple of women and a few men aged 18 to 49 years. To estimate repertoire size and how much clonotype sharing occurs between individuals, the study deeply sequenced the blood TCR repertoires of five or six healthy adults. To increase sequencing depth and limit assay-specific biases, different laboratories used diverse techniques to prepare libraries and sequence TCR repertoires. Each donor's leukapheresis produced roughly between roughly 0.9 and 8.9 billion PBMCs.

Overall results and qualifications from the work: The genetic and exposure-history diversity represented was limited by the small number of donors. Based on pairwise subsampling, the degree of clonotype sharing among donors was expected to be affected by sequencing depth. Sampling was restricted to blood, and TCR repertoires in tissues likely differ from the TCR repertoires found in blood.

The source is a woman in her 40s in good health. Some clones in this sample may be carry-over from other donors' samples. The chain was built from TRBV6-1 and TRBJ1-2, with an unclear D gene assignment. Sequencing was done on a sample of PBMCs. The CDR3 sequence is CASSEAAGGNYGYTF. The nucleotide sequence is TGTGCCAGCAGTGAAGCGGCAGGAGGTAACTATGGCTACACCTTC.